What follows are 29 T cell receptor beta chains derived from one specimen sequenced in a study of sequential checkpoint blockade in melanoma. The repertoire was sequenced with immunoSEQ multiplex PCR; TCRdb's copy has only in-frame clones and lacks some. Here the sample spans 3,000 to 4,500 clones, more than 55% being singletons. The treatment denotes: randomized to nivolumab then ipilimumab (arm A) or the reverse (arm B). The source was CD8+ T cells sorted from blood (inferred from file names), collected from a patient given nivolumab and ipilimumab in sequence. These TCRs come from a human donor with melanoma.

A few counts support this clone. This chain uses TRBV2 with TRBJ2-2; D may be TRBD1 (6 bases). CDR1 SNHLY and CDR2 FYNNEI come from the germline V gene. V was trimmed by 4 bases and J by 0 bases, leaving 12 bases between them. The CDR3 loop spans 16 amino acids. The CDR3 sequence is CASSARGTPNTGELFF. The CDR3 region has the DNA TGTGCCAGCAGTGCGAGGGGGACACCGAACACCGGGGAGCTGTTTTTT.

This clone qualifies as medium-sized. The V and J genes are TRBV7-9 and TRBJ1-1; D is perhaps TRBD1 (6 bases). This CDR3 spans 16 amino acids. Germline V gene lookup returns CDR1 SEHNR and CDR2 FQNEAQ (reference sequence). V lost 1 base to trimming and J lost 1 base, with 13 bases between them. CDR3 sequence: CASSLDEGVGNTEAFF. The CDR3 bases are TGTGCCAGCAGCTTAGACGAGGGGGTGGGGAACACTGAAGCTTTCTTT.

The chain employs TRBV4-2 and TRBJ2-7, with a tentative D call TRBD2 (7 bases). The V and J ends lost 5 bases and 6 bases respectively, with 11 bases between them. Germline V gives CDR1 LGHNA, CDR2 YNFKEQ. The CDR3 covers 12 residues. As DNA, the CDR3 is TGTGCCAGCAGCTACCGGGGGGCCGAGCAGTACTTC. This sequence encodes CASSYRGAEQYF.

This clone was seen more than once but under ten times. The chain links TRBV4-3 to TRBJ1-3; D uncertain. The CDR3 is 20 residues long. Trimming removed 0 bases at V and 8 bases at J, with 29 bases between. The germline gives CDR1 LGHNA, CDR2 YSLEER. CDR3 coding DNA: TGCGCCAGCAGCCAAGAGATAAGTGGGATGAGGAGGGATGCAAGCGACACCATATATTTT. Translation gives CASSQEISGMRRDASDTIYF.

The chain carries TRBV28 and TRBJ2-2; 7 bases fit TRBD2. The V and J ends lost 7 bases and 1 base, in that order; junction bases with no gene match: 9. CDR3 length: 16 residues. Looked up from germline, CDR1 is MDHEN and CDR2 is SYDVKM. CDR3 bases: TGTGCCAGCAATCCAGCCGAGCGGGAGAACACCGGGGAGCTGTTTTTT. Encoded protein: CASNPAERENTGELFF.

CDR3 in DNA: TGTGCCTGGTTGCATCGGACTAGCGGGAGGGTGAGGAACATTCAGTACTTC. It specifies CAWLHRTSGRVRNIQYF. The V call is TRBV30, the J call TRBJ2-4; 15 nucleotides agree with TRBD2. Trimming removed 5 bases from V and 7 bases from J; junction bases left unmatched: 12. CDR3 length: 17 amino acids. The germline V gene has CDR1 GTSNPN and CDR2 SVGIG (reference sequence).

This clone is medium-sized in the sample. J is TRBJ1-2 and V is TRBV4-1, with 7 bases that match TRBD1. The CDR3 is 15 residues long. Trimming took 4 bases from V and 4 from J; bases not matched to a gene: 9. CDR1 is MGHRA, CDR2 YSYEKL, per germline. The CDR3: CASSLDPGQFYGYTF. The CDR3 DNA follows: TGCGCCAGCAGCCTTGACCCGGGACAGTTCTATGGCTACACCTTC.

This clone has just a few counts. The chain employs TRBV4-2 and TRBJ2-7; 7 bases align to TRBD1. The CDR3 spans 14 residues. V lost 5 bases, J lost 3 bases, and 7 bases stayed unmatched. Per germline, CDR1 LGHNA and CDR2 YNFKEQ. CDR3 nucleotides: TGTGCCAGCAGCTTAGGGGGCAATCTCTACGAGCAGTACTTC. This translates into CASSLGGNLYEQYF.

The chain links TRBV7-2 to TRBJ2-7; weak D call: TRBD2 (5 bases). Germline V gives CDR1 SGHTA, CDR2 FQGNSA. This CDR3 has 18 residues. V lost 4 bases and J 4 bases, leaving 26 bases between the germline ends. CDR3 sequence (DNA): TGTGCCAGCAGCTCGTTCCCCGGGGAAACAGCCTCTATTTACGAGCAGTACTTC. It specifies CASSSFPGETASIYEQYF.

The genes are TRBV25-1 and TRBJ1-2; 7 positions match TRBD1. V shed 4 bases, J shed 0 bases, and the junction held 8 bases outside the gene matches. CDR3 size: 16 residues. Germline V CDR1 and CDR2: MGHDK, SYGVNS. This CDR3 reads CASSGPGQNSNYGYTF. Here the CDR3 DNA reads TGTGCCAGCAGTGGACCGGGACAGAATTCTAACTATGGCTACACCTTC.

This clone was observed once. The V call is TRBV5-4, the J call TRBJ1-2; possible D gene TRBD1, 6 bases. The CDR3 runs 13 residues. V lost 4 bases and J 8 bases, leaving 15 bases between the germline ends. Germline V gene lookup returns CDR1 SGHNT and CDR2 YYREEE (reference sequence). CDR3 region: CASSTTGSDGYTF. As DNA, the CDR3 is TGTGCCAGCAGCACTACAGGGTCGGACGGCTACACCTTC.

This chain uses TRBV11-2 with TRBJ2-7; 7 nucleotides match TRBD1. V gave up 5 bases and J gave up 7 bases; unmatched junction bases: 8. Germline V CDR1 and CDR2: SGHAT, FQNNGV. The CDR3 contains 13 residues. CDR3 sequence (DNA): TGTGCCAGCAGCCCCAGACAGGGCGGGGAGCAGTACTTC. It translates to CASSPRQGGEQYF. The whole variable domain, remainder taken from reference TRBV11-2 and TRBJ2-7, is EAGVAQSPRYKIIEKRQSVAFWCNPISGHATLYWYQQILGQGPKLLIQFQNNGVVDDSQLPKDRFSAERLKGVDSTLKIQPAKLEDSAVYLCASSPRQGGEQYFGPGTRLTVT.

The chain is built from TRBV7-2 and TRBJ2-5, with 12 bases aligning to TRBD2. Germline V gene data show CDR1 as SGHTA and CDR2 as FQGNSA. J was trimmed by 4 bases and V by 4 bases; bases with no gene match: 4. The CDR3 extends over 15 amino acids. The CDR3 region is CASSSPGLAGETQYF. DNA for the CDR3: TGTGCCAGCAGCTCTCCGGGACTAGCGGGAGAGACCCAGTACTTC.

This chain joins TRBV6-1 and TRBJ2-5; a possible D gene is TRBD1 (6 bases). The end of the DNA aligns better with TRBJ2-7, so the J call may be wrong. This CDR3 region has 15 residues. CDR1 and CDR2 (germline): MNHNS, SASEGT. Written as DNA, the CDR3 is TGTGCCAGCAGCGTAGACAGGACAGCAACCTACGAGCAGTACTTC. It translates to CASSVDRTATYEQYF.

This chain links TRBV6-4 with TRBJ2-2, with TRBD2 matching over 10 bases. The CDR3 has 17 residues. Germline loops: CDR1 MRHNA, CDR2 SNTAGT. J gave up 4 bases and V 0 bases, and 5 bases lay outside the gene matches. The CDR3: CASSDSNLAGATGELFF. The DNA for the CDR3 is TGTGCCAGCAGTGACTCGAATCTAGCGGGAGCCACCGGGGAGCTGTTTTTT.

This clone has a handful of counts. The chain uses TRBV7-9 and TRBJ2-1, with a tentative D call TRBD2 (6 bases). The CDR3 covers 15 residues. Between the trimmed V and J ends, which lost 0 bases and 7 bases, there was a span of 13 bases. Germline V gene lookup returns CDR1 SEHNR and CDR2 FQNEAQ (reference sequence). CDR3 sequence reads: CASSLALTAGNEQFF. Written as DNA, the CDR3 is TGTGCCAGCAGCTTAGCTCTGACCGCGGGGAATGAGCAGTTCTTC.

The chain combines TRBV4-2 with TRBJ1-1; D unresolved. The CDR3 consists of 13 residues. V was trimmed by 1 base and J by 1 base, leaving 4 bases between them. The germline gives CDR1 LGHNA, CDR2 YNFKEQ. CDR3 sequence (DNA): TGTGCCAGCAGCCAAGCCAGGAACACTGAAGCTTTCTTT. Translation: CASSQARNTEAFF.

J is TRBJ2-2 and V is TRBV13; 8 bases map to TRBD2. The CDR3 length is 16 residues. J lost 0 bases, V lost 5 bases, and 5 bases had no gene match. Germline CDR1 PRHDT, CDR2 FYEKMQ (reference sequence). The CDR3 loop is CASSGAGDPNTGELFF. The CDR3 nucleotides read TGTGCCAGCAGCGGAGCGGGGGACCCGAACACCGGGGAGCTGTTTTTT.

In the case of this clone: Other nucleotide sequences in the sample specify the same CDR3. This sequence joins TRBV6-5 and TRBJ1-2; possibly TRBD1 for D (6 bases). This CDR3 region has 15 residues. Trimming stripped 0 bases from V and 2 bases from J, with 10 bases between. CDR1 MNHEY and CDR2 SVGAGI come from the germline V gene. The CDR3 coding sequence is TGTGCCAGCAGTTACTCGGAGGGGGGGAACTATGGCTACACCTTC. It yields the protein CASSYSEGGNYGYTF.

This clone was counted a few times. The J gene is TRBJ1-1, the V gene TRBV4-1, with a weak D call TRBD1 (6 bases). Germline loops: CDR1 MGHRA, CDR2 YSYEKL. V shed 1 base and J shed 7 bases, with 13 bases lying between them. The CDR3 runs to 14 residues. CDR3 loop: CASSQASGGDEAFF. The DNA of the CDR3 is TGCGCCAGCAGCCAAGCCTCGGGGGGCGATGAAGCTTTCTTT.

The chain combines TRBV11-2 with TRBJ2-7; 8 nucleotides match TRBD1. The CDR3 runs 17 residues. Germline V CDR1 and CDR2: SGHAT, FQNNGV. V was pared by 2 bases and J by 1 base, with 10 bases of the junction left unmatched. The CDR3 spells CASSLLFGNRGSYEQYF. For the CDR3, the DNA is TGTGCCAGCAGCTTACTCTTTGGGAACAGGGGGTCCTACGAGCAGTACTTC.

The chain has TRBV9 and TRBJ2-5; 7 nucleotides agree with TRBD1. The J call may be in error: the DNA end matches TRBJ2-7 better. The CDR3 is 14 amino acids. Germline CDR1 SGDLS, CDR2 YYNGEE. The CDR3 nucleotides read TGTGCCAGCAGCCCAGGGGGATCTTACTACGAGCAGTACTTC. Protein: CASSPGGSYYEQYF.

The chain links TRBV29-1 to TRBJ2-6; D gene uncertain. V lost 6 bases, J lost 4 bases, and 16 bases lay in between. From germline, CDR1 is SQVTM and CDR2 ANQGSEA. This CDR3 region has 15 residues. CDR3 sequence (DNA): TGCAGCGTGCGACATGAGTCTGCGGGGGCCAACGTCCTGACTTTC. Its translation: CSVRHESAGANVLTF.

The CDR3 DNA is TGTGCCAGCAGCCCCGGACAGGTTCTCACTGAAGCTTTCTTT. This sequence encodes CASSPGQVLTEAFF. V gene TRBV7-9 combines with J gene TRBJ1-1; 7 bases fit TRBD1. With V trimmed by 5 bases and J by 4 bases, 7 bases remained unmatched. Germline V gene lookup returns CDR1 SEHNR and CDR2 FQNEAQ (reference sequence). CDR3 size: 14 residues.

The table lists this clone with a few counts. In DNA form, the CDR3 reads TGTGCCAGTAGTATAGATCGTCACAATACGCAGTATTTT. As protein: CASSIDRHNTQYF. V is TRBV19 and J is TRBJ2-3, with D uncertain. The CDR3 covers 13 residues. Germline loops: CDR1 LNHDA, CDR2 SQIVND (reference sequence). Trimming stripped 0 bases from V and 7 bases from J, with 8 bases between.

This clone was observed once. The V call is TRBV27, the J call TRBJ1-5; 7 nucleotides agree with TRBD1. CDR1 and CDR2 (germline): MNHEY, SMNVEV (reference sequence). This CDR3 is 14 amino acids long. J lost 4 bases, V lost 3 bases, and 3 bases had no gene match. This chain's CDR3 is CASSFGTANQPQHF. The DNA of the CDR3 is TGTGCCAGCAGTTTCGGGACAGCTAATCAGCCCCAGCATTTT.

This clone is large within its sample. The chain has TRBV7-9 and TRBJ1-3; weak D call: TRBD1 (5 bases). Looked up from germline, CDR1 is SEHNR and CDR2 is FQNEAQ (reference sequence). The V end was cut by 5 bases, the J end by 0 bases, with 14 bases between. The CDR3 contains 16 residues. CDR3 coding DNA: TGTGCCAGCAGCGTGGATTCAGGGTCCTCTGGAAACACCATATATTTT. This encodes CASSVDSGSSGNTIYF. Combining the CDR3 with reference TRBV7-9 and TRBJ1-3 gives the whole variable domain DTGVSQNPRHKITKRGQNVTFRCDPISEHNRLYWYRQTLGQGPEFLTYFQNEAQLEKSRLLSDRFSAERPKGSFSTLEIQRTEQGDSAMYLCASSVDSGSSGNTIYFGEGSWLTVV.

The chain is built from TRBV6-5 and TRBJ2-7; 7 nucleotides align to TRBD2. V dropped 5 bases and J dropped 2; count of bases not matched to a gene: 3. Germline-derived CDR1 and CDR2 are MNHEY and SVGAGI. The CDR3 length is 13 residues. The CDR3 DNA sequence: TGTGCCAGCAGTGTAGCGGGCCCCTACGAGCAGTACTTC. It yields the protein CASSVAGPYEQYF.

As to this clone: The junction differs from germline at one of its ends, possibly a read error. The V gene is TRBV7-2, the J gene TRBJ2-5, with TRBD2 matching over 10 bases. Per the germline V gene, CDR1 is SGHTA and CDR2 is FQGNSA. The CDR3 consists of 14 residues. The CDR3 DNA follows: TGTGCCAGCAGCCCACGGACTAGCGGAACCCCGCAGAACTTC. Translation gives CASSPRTSGTPQNF.